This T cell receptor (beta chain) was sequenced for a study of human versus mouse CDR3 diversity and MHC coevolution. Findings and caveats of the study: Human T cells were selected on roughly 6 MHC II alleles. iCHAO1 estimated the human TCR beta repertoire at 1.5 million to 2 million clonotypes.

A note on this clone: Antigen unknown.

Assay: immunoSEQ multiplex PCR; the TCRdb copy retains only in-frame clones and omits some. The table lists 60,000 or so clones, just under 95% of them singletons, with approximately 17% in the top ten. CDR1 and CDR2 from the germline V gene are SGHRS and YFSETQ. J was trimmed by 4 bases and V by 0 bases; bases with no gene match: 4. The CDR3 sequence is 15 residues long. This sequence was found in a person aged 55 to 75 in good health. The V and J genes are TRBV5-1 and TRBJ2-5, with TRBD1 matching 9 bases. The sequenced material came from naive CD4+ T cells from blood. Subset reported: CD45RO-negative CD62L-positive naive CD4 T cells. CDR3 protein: CASSLAPGQGETQYF. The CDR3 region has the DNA TGCGCCAGCAGCTTGGCCCCGGGACAGGGAGAGACCCAGTACTTC.